The 3 T cell receptor beta chains presented below share a single source sample, sequenced in a study of OX40 agonist ivuxolimab in advanced cancers. The method was immunoSEQ multiplex PCR; TCRdb's version includes in-frame clones alone and lacks a portion of them. Here the sample spans about 82,000 clones, about 90% being singletons. The sample was CD4+ or CD8+ T cells sorted from blood, taken in a trial of the OX40 agonist ivuxolimab. Receptors were obtained from an adult with an advanced solid tumor such as melanoma, head and neck, liver or kidney cancer.

V is TRBV5-4 and J is TRBJ2-1; the match to TRBD2 covers 7 bases. With 8 bases clipped from V and 2 bases from J, the junction kept 4 bases outside the gene matches. The CDR3 length is 13 residues. The germline gives CDR1 SGHNT, CDR2 YYREEE (reference sequence). The CDR3 nucleotides are TGTGCCAGTGGAGCGGGGCCCTACAATGAGCAGTTCTTC. It yields the protein CASGAGPYNEQFF. The full variable domain, with the rest looked up from reference TRBV5-4 and TRBJ2-1, is ETGVTQSPTHLIKTRGQQVTLRCSSQSGHNTVSWYQQALGQGPQFIFQYYREEENGRGNFPPRFSGLQFPNYSSELNVNALELDDSALYLCASGAGPYNEQFFGPGTRLTVL.

The genes are TRBV7-2 and TRBJ1-3; 9 bases are shared with TRBD1. The CDR3 covers 14 residues. Germline V lookup: CDR1 SGHTA, CDR2 FQGNSA. The V and J ends lost 5 bases and 5 bases, in that order; junction bases with no gene match: 4. The CDR3 loop reads CASSPDRGRNTIYF. The CDR3 nucleotides read TGTGCCAGCAGCCCAGACAGGGGGAGAAACACCATATATTTT.

The sample holds a few counts of this clone. The CDR3 DNA follows: TGTGCCAGCAGCGTAGCCGCGGGCAGCTCCTACAATGAGCAGTTCTTC. Residues: CASSVAAGSSYNEQFF. The V call is TRBV9, the J call TRBJ2-1; D perhaps matches TRBD2 (5 bases). V was trimmed by 0 bases and J by 0 bases, leaving 10 bases between them. This CDR3 region has 16 residues. Per the germline V gene, CDR1 is SGDLS and CDR2 is YYNGEE.